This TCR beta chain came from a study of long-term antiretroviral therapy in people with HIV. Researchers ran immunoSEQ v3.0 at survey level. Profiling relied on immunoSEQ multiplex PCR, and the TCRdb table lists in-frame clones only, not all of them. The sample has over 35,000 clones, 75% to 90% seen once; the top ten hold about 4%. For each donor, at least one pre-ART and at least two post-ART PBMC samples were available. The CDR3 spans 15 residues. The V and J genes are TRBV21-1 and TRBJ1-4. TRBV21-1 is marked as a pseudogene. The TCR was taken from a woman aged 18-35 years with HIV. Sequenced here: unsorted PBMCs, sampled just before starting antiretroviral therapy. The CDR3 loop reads CASSPKGGTNEKLFF. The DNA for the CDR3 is TGTGCCAGCAGCCCCAAGGGGGGGACTAATGAAAAACTGTTTTTT.